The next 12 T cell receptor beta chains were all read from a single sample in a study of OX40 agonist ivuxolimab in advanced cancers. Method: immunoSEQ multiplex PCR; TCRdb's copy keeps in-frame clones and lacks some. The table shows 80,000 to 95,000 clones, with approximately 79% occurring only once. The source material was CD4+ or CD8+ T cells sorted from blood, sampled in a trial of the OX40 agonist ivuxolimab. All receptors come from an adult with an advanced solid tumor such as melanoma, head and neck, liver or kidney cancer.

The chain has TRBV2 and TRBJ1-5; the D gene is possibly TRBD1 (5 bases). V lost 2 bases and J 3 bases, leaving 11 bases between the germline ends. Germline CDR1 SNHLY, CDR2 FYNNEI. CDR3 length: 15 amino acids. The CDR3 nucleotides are TGTGCCAGCAGTGAAACCAGGGAGCTCAATCAGCCCCAGCATTTT. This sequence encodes CASSETRELNQPQHF.

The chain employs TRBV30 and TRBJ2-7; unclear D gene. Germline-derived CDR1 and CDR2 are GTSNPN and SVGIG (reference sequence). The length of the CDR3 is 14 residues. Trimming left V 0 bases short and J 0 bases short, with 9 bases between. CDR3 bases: TGTGCCTGGAGTGTACTGGCAGGCTCCTACGAGCAGTACTTC. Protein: CAWSVLAGSYEQYF.

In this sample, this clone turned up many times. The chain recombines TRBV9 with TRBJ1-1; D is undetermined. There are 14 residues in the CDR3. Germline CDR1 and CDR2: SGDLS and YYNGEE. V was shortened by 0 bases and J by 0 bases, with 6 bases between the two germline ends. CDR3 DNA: TGTGCCAGCAGCGTAGGTGACATGAACACTGAAGCTTTCTTT. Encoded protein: CASSVGDMNTEAFF.

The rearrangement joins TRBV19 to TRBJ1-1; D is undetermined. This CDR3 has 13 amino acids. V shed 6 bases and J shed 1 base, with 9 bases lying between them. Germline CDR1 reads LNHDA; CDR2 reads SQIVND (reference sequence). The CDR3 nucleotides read TGTGCCAGTAGGTATACAGCGAACACTGAAGCTTTCTTT. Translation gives CASRYTANTEAFF. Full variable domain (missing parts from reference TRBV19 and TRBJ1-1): DGGITQSPKYLFRKEGQNVTLSCEQNLNHDAMYWYRQDPGQGLRLIYYSQIVNDFQKGDIAEGYSVSREKKESFPLTVTSAQKNPTAFYLCASRYTANTEAFFGQGTRLTVV.

CDR3 coding DNA: TGTGCCAGCAGCTTAGGTCAGAGCACAGATACGCAGTATTTT. This codes for CASSLGQSTDTQYF. V is TRBV7-8 and J is TRBJ2-3; unclear D gene. In germline, CDR1 is SGHVS, CDR2 FQNEAQ. The CDR3 contains 14 residues. The V gene lost 1 base and the J gene lost 0 bases, with 5 bases spanning the gap. Combining the CDR3 with reference TRBV7-8 and TRBJ2-3 gives the whole variable domain GAGVSQSPRYKVAKRGQDVALRCDPISGHVSLFWYQQALGQGPEFLTYFQNEAQLDKSGLPSDRFFAERPEGSVSTLKIQRTQQEDSAVYLCASSLGQSTDTQYFGPGTRLTVL.

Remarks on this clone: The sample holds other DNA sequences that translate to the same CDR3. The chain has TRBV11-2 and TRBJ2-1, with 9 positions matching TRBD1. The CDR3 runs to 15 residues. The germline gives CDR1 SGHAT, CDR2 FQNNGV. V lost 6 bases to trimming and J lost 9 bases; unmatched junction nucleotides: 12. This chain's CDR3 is CASRTTGQGRTEQFF. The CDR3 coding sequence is TGTGCCAGCAGAACGACGGGACAGGGCAGGACTGAGCAGTTCTTC.

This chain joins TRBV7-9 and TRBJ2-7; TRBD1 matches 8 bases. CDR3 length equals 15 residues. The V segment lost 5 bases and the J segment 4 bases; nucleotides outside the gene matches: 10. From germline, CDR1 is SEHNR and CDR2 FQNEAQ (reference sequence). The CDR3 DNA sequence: TGTGCCAGCAGCCGCGGACAGGGCGGCGTGTACGAGCAGTACTTC. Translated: CASSRGQGGVYEQYF.

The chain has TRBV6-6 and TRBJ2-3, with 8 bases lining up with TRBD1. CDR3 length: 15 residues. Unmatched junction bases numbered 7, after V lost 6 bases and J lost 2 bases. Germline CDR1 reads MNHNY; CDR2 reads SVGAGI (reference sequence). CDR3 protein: CASSQQGEVTDTQYF. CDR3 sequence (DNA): TGTGCCAGCAGCCAACAGGGGGAGGTCACAGATACGCAGTATTTT.

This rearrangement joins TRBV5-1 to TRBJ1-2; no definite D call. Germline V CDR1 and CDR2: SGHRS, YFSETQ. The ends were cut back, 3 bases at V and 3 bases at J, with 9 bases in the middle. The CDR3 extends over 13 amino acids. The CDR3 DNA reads TGCGCCAGCAGCTGGGCACTGGACTATGGCTACACCTTC. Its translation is CASSWALDYGYTF.

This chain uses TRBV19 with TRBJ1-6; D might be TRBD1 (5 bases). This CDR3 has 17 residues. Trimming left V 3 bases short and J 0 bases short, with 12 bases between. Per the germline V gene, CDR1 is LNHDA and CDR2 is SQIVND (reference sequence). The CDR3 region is CASSIGQGSSYNSPLHF. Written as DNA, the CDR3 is TGTGCCAGTAGTATCGGGCAGGGAAGCTCCTATAATTCACCCCTCCACTTT.

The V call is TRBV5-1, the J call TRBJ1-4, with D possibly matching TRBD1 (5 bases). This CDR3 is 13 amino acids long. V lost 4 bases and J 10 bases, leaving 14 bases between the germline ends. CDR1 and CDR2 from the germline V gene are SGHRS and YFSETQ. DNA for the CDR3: TGCGCCAGCAGCCCGACGGAGGGGAGAAAACTGTTTTTT. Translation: CASSPTEGRKLFF.

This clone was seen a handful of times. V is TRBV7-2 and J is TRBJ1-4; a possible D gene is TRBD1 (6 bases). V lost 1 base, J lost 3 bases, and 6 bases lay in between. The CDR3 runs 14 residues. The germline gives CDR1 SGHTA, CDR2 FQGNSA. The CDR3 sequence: CASSLDRANEKLFF. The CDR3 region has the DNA TGTGCCAGCAGCTTAGACAGGGCTAATGAAAAACTGTTTTTT.